This passage covers 3 T cell receptor beta chains from one sample sequenced in a study of T-cell memory formation after mild COVID-19. TCRdb reprocessed the 5' RACE reads via MiXCR and lists one record per CDR3 protein. The sample consists of around 430,000 distinct CDR3 sequences, approximately 16% of them appearing once. The sample consisted of PBMCs or a T cell subset sorted from them (not recorded which). The receptors were sampled from a man aged 18-30 years who had mild COVID-19 (a few samples of this study predate the infection). Cell type and time point are not known.

This clonotype was counted a few times. The chain's CDR3 is CASSLEAPGEKLFF. Here the CDR3 DNA reads TGTGCCAGCAGCTTAGAGGCCCCGGGGGAAAAACTGTTTTTT. The chain carries TRBV7-6 and TRBJ1-4, with D hard to call. The V gene lost 1 base and the J gene lost 8 bases, with 11 bases spanning the gap. The CDR3 covers 14 residues. CDR1 is SGHVS and CDR2 is FNYEAQ in the germline V gene. The entire variable domain, with the rest obtained from reference TRBV7-6 and TRBJ1-4, is as follows: GAGVSQSPRYKVTKRGQDVALRCDPISGHVSLYWYRQALGQGPEFLTYFNYEAQQDKSGLPNDRFSAERPEGSISTLTIQRTEQRDSAMYRCASSLEAPGEKLFFGSGTQLSVL.

The chain combines TRBV7-8 with TRBJ1-2; 9 bases align to TRBD1. V lost 0 bases, J lost 8 bases, and 10 bases stayed unmatched. The CDR3 is 16 amino acids. Germline V gene lookup returns CDR1 SGHVS and CDR2 FQNEAQ. The CDR3 reads CASSLAKGGQGRGYTF. In DNA, the CDR3 is TGTGCCAGCAGCTTAGCAAAGGGGGGACAGGGAAGAGGCTACACCTTC.

This clonotype appeared a few times. V and J are TRBV10-3 and TRBJ2-5, with TRBD1 as a possible D gene (6 bases). The CDR3 spans 15 residues. Trimming removed 3 bases at V and 1 base at J, with 12 bases between. Germline CDR1 is ENHRY and CDR2 is SYGVKD. The CDR3 loop reads CAISEVRTAQETQYF. Here the CDR3 DNA reads TGTGCCATCAGTGAAGTCCGGACAGCCCAAGAGACCCAGTACTTC.